This TCR beta chain was observed in a study of blood T cell repertoires in COVID-19. Study-level background: Italy, Spain and the United States were the sources of the convalescent and acute COVID-19 samples. From T cells, B-cell-depleted T cells, or PBMCs came the material, which was cDNA or gDNA.

Authors' analysis steps: Amplification of reference gene primers provided the estimated nucleated cell counts. Repertoires were generated with immunoSEQ multiplex PCR, while TCRdb's copy carries only in-frame clones and drops some. The V and J calls and clone size were taken over from that table, and D and trimming were inferred from the DNA. The data contain 50,000 to 70,000 clones, approximately 92% of them seen just once; the ten biggest clones take up more than 9%. The germline V gene encodes CDR1 SGHDT and CDR2 YYEEEE. Deletions cut 2 bases from V and 2 bases from J, with 10 bases between. This CDR3 has 14 amino acids.

The genes are TRBV5-6 and TRBJ2-5; TRBD1 might be the D (6 bases). Sequencing was performed on peripheral blood. The sequence was obtained from a woman aged 80 or over with active COVID-19. The CDR3: CASSFQGGQETQYF. The CDR3 DNA reads as TGTGCCAGCAGCTTTCAAGGGGGACAAGAGACCCAGTACTTC.